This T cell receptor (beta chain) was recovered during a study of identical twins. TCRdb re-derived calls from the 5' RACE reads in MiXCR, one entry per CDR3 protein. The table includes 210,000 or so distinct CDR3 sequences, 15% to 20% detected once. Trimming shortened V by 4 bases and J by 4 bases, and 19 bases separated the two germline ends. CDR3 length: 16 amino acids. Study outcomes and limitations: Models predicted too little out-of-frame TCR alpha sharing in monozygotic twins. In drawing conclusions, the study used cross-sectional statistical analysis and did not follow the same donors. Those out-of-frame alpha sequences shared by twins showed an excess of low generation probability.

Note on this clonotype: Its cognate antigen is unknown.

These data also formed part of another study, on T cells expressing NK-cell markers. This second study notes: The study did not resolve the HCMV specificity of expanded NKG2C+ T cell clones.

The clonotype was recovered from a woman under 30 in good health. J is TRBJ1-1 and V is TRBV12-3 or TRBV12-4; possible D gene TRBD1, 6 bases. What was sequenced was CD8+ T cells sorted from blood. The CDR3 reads CASSSTLQGGGTEAFF. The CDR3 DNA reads TGTGCCAGCAGTTCCACACTACAGGGAGGGGGCACTGAAGCTTTCTTT.